Presented here are 2 T cell receptor beta chains from one specimen sequenced in a study of blood T cell repertoires in COVID-19. Using immunoSEQ multiplex PCR, the repertoire was profiled, and TCRdb retains in-frame clones only, with some absent. In the table there are 15,000 to 20,000 clones, roughly four fifths of which are singletons. Input material: peripheral blood. Source of these receptors: a man of 80 years or more with active COVID-19.

The V and J genes are TRBV6-2 or TRBV6-3 and TRBJ2-3; 7 positions agree with TRBD1. V was pared by 2 bases and J by 3 bases, with 5 bases of the junction left unmatched. The length of the CDR3 is 15 residues. In germline, CDR1 is MNHEY, CDR2 SVGEGT. This CDR3 reads CASSYDRAGTDTQYF. As DNA, the CDR3 is TGTGCCAGCAGTTACGACAGGGCGGGTACAGATACGCAGTATTTT.

The chain joins TRBV4-3 to TRBJ2-3, with 15 bases identical to TRBD2. J was trimmed by 0 bases and V by 4 bases; bases with no gene match: 11. CDR1 LGHNA and CDR2 YSLEER come from the germline V gene. The CDR3 is 20 residues long. CDR3 residues: CASSPSGLAGGRISTDTQYF. The CDR3 nucleotides are TGCGCCAGCAGCCCCTCCGGACTAGCGGGAGGGCGGATAAGCACAGATACGCAGTATTTT.